One and the same sample provided the 15 T cell receptor beta chains below, sequenced in a study of T cell clones after liver transplantation. Sequencing was performed with immunoSEQ multiplex PCR; in TCRdb, only in-frame clones are kept and a portion is missing. The sample holds 7,500 to 10,000 clones, about 72% seen once. Sample: CD8+ T cells from blood, taken at the approximately 16-month timepoint. The source of these receptors is a human patient who received a liver transplant. Some of these T cells may belong to the graft donor.

The chain couples TRBV4-1 to TRBJ1-5, with D perhaps TRBD1 (6 bases). CDR1 is MGHRA, CDR2 YSYEKL, per germline. V was cut by 3 bases and J by 3 bases, with 9 bases left in between. The CDR3 is made up of 14 amino acids. Written as DNA, the CDR3 is TGCGCCAGCAGCCATGGACAGAACAATCAGCCCCAGCATTTT. This gives the protein CASSHGQNNQPQHF.

The DNA of the CDR3 is TGTGCCAGCAGCTTAGCGCGCGGGGAAAATGAAAAACTGTTTTTT. Translated, it gives CASSLARGENEKLFF. J is TRBJ1-4 and V is TRBV7-9; D uncertain. Germline assignment: CDR1 SEHNR and CDR2 FQNEAQ (reference sequence). This CDR3 spans 15 amino acids. Trimming left V 0 bases short and J 5 bases short, with 10 bases between.

A few counts support this clone. This chain uses TRBV28 with TRBJ1-1; 10 positions match TRBD1. The ends lost 8 bases at V and 6 bases at J; junction bases unmatched: 12. Germline V gene lookup returns CDR1 MDHEN and CDR2 SYDVKM. This CDR3 has 15 amino acids. The CDR3 DNA reads TGTGCCAGCGGGATTCCCGGGACAGGGGACCCTGAAGCTTTCTTT. Amino acids: CASGIPGTGDPEAFF.

Judged by abundance, this clone is medium-sized. The CDR3 DNA follows: TGTGCCAGTAGTATTCCGTCGGCGACCTATGGCTACACCTTC. Protein sequence: CASSIPSATYGYTF. The V gene is TRBV19, the J gene TRBJ1-2, with no clear D. Deletions cut 3 bases from V and 4 bases from J, with 12 bases between. Germline values: CDR1 LNHDA, CDR2 SQIVND (reference sequence). The CDR3 has 14 residues.

This chain uses TRBV5-4 with TRBJ1-1; D remains ambiguous. Germline CDR1 and CDR2: SGHNT and YYREEE (reference sequence). The CDR3 is 15 residues long. The V and J ends lost 3 bases and 5 bases respectively, with 17 bases between them. The CDR3 reads CASSSKGVVETEAFF. The DNA for the CDR3 is TGTGCCAGCAGCTCTAAGGGTGTGGTAGAGACTGAAGCTTTCTTT.

The gene calls are TRBV5-4 and TRBJ2-1; 7 nucleotides line up with TRBD1. The CDR3 loop spans 15 amino acids. Per the germline V gene, CDR1 is SGHNT and CDR2 is YYREEE (reference sequence). The V and J ends lost 0 bases and 4 bases, in that order; junction bases with no gene match: 4. DNA of the CDR3: TGTGCCAGCAGCTTGGGACAGGGACAATACAATGAGCAGTTCTTC. It codes for CASSLGQGQYNEQFF.

V gene TRBV19 combines with J gene TRBJ1-2, with TRBD1 identical over 8 bases. V gave up 3 bases and J gave up 4 bases; unmatched junction bases: 10. This CDR3 comprises 16 residues. Germline V gene data show CDR1 as LNHDA and CDR2 as SQIVND (reference sequence). CDR3 loop: CASSISWTGKPYGYTF. DNA for the CDR3: TGTGCCAGTAGTATTTCGTGGACAGGGAAGCCCTATGGCTACACCTTC.

The chain links TRBV19 to TRBJ1-1, with D maybe TRBD1 (5 bases). CDR1 and CDR2 from the germline V gene are LNHDA and SQIVND (reference sequence). The CDR3 is 14 amino acids. V shed 5 bases and J shed 0 bases, with 10 bases lying between them. CDR3 protein: CASSEEGLNTEAFF. The CDR3 DNA follows: TGTGCCAGTAGTGAAGAGGGACTGAACACTGAAGCTTTCTTT.

The rearrangement joins TRBV6-1 to TRBJ2-1; 8 bases match TRBD1. With V trimmed by 8 bases and J by 4 bases, 1 base remained unmatched. The CDR3 is made up of 12 amino acids. CDR1 MNHNS and CDR2 SASEGT come from the germline V gene. This CDR3 reads CASRQGYNEQFF. CDR3 coding DNA: TGTGCCAGCCGACAGGGGTACAATGAGCAGTTCTTC.

The rearrangement uses TRBV28 and TRBJ2-1; 7 positions match TRBD2. The CDR3 is made up of 15 amino acids. The germline V gene encodes CDR1 MDHEN and CDR2 SYDVKM. The J segment lost 4 bases and the V segment lost 6 bases, leaving 9 bases of the junction unmatched. CDR3 amino acids: CASREPGLPYNEQFF. CDR3 DNA: TGTGCCAGCAGAGAACCGGGACTACCGTACAATGAGCAGTTCTTC.

This clone occurred a few times. V gene TRBV5-6 combines with J gene TRBJ2-7, with D tentatively TRBD1 (6 bases). Per the germline V gene, CDR1 is SGHDT and CDR2 is YYEEEE. V was cut by 0 bases and J by 2 bases, with 12 bases left in between. The CDR3 loop spans 15 amino acids. CDR3: CASSLVGAGAYEQYV. In DNA, the CDR3 is TGTGCCAGCAGCTTGGTGGGGGCCGGGGCCTACGAGCAGTACGTC.

The chain's CDR3 is CASSLAPMETQYF. CDR3 bases: TGTGCCAGCAGTCTAGCCCCCATGGAGACCCAGTACTTC. The chain links TRBV27 to TRBJ2-5; D may be TRBD2 (5 bases). V gave up 5 bases and J gave up 5 bases, with 12 bases separating them. The CDR3 totals 13 residues. Looked up from germline, CDR1 is MNHEY and CDR2 is SMNVEV (reference sequence).

The chain links TRBV27 to TRBJ2-2; tentative D call: TRBD2 (5 bases). Per germline, CDR1 MNHEY and CDR2 SMNVEV (reference sequence). The CDR3 contains 14 residues. The V end lost 9 bases, the J end lost 8 bases, and 19 bases lay between the germline ends. The CDR3 DNA reads TGTGCCAGTTCCTTCCTCCCGGGATCGGGGGAGCTGTTTTTT. It codes for CASSFLPGSGELFF.

The rearrangement joins TRBV6-5 to TRBJ1-1; a possible D gene is TRBD1 (6 bases). V lost 7 bases and J 3 bases, leaving 12 bases between the germline ends. Germline CDR1 is MNHEY and CDR2 is SVGAGI. The CDR3 loop spans 13 amino acids. The CDR3 DNA follows: TGTGCCAGCAAATACAGGGTTGACACTGAAGCTTTCTTT. It translates to CASKYRVDTEAFF.

The DNA of the CDR3 is TGTGCCAGCAGGGACAGGGTTATTGGTAGCACTGAAGCTTTCTTT. This translates into CASRDRVIGSTEAFF. J is TRBJ1-1 and V is TRBV6-1, with 8 bases that match TRBD1. Looked up from germline, CDR1 is MNHNS and CDR2 is SASEGT. V shed 6 bases, J shed 4 bases, and the junction held 10 bases outside the gene matches. The CDR3 has 15 amino acids.